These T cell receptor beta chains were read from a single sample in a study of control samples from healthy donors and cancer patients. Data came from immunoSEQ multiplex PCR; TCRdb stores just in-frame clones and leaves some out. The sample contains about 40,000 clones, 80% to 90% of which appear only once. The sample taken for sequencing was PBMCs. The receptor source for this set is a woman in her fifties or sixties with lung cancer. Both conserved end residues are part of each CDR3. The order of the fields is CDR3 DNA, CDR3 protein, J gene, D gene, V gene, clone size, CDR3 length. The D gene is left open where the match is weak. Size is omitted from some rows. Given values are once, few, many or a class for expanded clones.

cdr3_nt: TGCGCCAGCAGTCAATCCCCCGACAGGGGCTATGGCTACACCTTC; cdr3_aa: CASSQSPDRGYGYTF; j_call: TRBJ1-2; d_call: TRBD1; v_call: TRBV23-1; clone_size: -; cdr3_length: 15
cdr3_nt: TGTGCCAGCAGCTTATTGAAAGGGGCAAACACTGAAGCTTTCTTT; cdr3_aa: CASSLLKGANTEAFF; j_call: TRBJ1-1; d_call: -; v_call: TRBV7-2; clone_size: -; cdr3_length: 15
cdr3_nt: TGTGCCAGCAGCTTAAACAGCAGATCCTACGAGCAGTACTTC; cdr3_aa: CASSLNSRSYEQYF; j_call: TRBJ2-7; d_call: -; v_call: TRBV7-7; clone_size: -; cdr3_length: 14
cdr3_nt: TGTGCCAGCAGCCTGTCCGGGACAGAGATTTTGCACGAGCAGTACTTC; cdr3_aa: CASSLSGTEILHEQYF; j_call: TRBJ2-7; d_call: TRBD1; v_call: TRBV6-2/TRBV6-3; clone_size: few; cdr3_length: 16
cdr3_nt: TGTGCCAGCAGTTTAGGTACAGATGGCTACACCTTC; cdr3_aa: CASSLGTDGYTF; j_call: TRBJ1-2; d_call: -; v_call: TRBV12-3/TRBV12-4; clone_size: -; cdr3_length: 12
cdr3_nt: TGTGCCAGCAGTACCGGGGTGGGCTACAATGAGCAGTTCTTC; cdr3_aa: CASSTGVGYNEQFF; j_call: TRBJ2-1; d_call: -; v_call: TRBV6-8; clone_size: -; cdr3_length: 14
cdr3_nt: TGTGCCTGGAGTGCCCTTGGAGCTGAGCAGTTCTTC; cdr3_aa: CAWSALGAEQFF; j_call: TRBJ2-1; d_call: -; v_call: TRBV30; clone_size: -; cdr3_length: 12
cdr3_nt: TGTGCCAGCAGCCCGGGAACTGGACGGTCCTACGAGCAGTACTTC; cdr3_aa: CASSPGTGRSYEQYF; j_call: TRBJ2-7; d_call: -; v_call: TRBV7-9; clone_size: -; cdr3_length: 15
cdr3_nt: TGTGCCAGCCGACTTCAGGCTAATGAAAAACTGTTTTTT; cdr3_aa: CASRLQANEKLFF; j_call: TRBJ1-4; d_call: -; v_call: TRBV28; clone_size: -; cdr3_length: 13
cdr3_nt: TGTGCCAGCAGAATTGACAGGGCCTACGAGCAGTACTTC; cdr3_aa: CASRIDRAYEQYF; j_call: TRBJ2-7; d_call: TRBD1; v_call: TRBV12-3/TRBV12-4; clone_size: -; cdr3_length: 13
cdr3_nt: TGTGCCAGCAGCCCCGGACTAGCGGGACTATCCTACGAGCAGTACTTC; cdr3_aa: CASSPGLAGLSYEQYF; j_call: TRBJ2-7; d_call: TRBD2; v_call: TRBV7-9; clone_size: -; cdr3_length: 16
cdr3_nt: TGTGCCAGCAGCTCCTCCTACGCCGAGCAGTACTTC; cdr3_aa: CASSSSYAEQYF; j_call: TRBJ2-7; d_call: -; v_call: TRBV7-9; clone_size: -; cdr3_length: 12
cdr3_nt: TGTGCTAGTGGTCCTCCTCAGACAGCCTCTGGAAACACCATATATTTT; cdr3_aa: CASGPPQTASGNTIYF; j_call: TRBJ1-3; d_call: -; v_call: TRBV12-5; clone_size: -; cdr3_length: 16
cdr3_nt: TGTGCCAGCAGTAAAACCGGGACAGGGAAAGGTACGCAGTATTTT; cdr3_aa: CASSKTGTGKGTQYF; j_call: TRBJ2-3; d_call: TRBD1; v_call: TRBV2; clone_size: once; cdr3_length: 15
cdr3_nt: TGTGCCAGCAGGAAGAGGGACAGGGGGGAGCAGTACTTC; cdr3_aa: CASRKRDRGEQYF; j_call: TRBJ2-7; d_call: -; v_call: TRBV21-1; clone_size: -; cdr3_length: 13
cdr3_nt: TGTGCCAGCACCTTGACAGCCAGCTACTCTGGAAACACCATATATTTT; cdr3_aa: CASTLTASYSGNTIYF; j_call: TRBJ1-3; d_call: -; v_call: TRBV7-2; clone_size: -; cdr3_length: 16
cdr3_nt: TGTGCCAGTAGTATAGCTAACTATGGCTACACCTTC; cdr3_aa: CASSIANYGYTF; j_call: TRBJ1-2; d_call: -; v_call: TRBV19; clone_size: -; cdr3_length: 12
cdr3_nt: TGTGCCAGCAGCTTTGAGTACCAAGAGACCCAGTACTTC; cdr3_aa: CASSFEYQETQYF; j_call: TRBJ2-5; d_call: -; v_call: TRBV7-2; clone_size: -; cdr3_length: 13
cdr3_nt: TGTGCCAGCAGTGGCTTAAGGGGGGCGCGGAGTGGCTACACCTTC; cdr3_aa: CASSGLRGARSGYTF; j_call: TRBJ1-2; d_call: -; v_call: TRBV2; clone_size: few; cdr3_length: 15
cdr3_nt: TGTGCCAGCAGCTTGGGGCCAGGGTGGAGTGAGCAGTTCTTC; cdr3_aa: CASSLGPGWSEQFF; j_call: TRBJ2-1; d_call: -; v_call: TRBV7-9; clone_size: once; cdr3_length: 14
cdr3_nt: TGTGCCAGCAGTTCGTATGGCTACACCTTC; cdr3_aa: CASSSYGYTF; j_call: TRBJ1-2; d_call: -; v_call: TRBV6-5; clone_size: -; cdr3_length: 10
cdr3_nt: TGTGCCATCAGTGAGACGGCAGGGGGAAGAGTCTCTGCTGGCAATGAGCAGTTCTTC; cdr3_aa: CAISETAGGRVSAGNEQFF; j_call: TRBJ2-1; d_call: TRBD1; v_call: TRBV10-3; clone_size: -; cdr3_length: 19
cdr3_nt: TGTGCCAGCAGTTACCTTTTGAGTGGCTACGAGCAGTACTTC; cdr3_aa: CASSYLLSGYEQYF; j_call: TRBJ2-7; d_call: -; v_call: TRBV6-2/TRBV6-3; clone_size: -; cdr3_length: 14
cdr3_nt: TGCGCCAGCAGTGAGGGGCTAGCGGACTACGAGCAGTACTTC; cdr3_aa: CASSEGLADYEQYF; j_call: TRBJ2-7; d_call: TRBD2; v_call: TRBV10-1; clone_size: -; cdr3_length: 14
cdr3_nt: TGTGCCAGCAGCGATACAGGGCAGCCCCAGCATTTT; cdr3_aa: CASSDTGQPQHF; j_call: TRBJ1-5; d_call: -; v_call: TRBV28; clone_size: -; cdr3_length: 12
cdr3_nt: TGCAGTGCTAACCCTGTAAATGAGCAGTTCTTC; cdr3_aa: CSANPVNEQFF; j_call: TRBJ2-1; d_call: -; v_call: TRBV20-1; clone_size: -; cdr3_length: 11
cdr3_nt: TGCGCCAGCAGCCCGACAGGGTCCGACGAGCAGTACTTC; cdr3_aa: CASSPTGSDEQYF; j_call: TRBJ2-7; d_call: TRBD1; v_call: TRBV5-1; clone_size: -; cdr3_length: 13
cdr3_nt: TGCGCCAGCAGCCGCCAGGGACCTTTGCAGGGCGAAGCTTTCTTT; cdr3_aa: CASSRQGPLQGEAFF; j_call: TRBJ1-1; d_call: -; v_call: TRBV5-1; clone_size: -; cdr3_length: 15
cdr3_nt: TGTGCCAGCAGCTTAGATGAGCAGTTCTTC; cdr3_aa: CASSLDEQFF; j_call: TRBJ2-1; d_call: -; v_call: TRBV11-2; clone_size: -; cdr3_length: 10
cdr3_nt: TGTGCCAGCAGTTACGCGGGTTCAACTAATGAAAAACTGTTTTTT; cdr3_aa: CASSYAGSTNEKLFF; j_call: TRBJ1-4; d_call: -; v_call: TRBV6-5; clone_size: -; cdr3_length: 15
cdr3_nt: TGTGCCAGCAGCCAAAGAAGGGGGCCGAGCGAGGGCTACACCTTC; cdr3_aa: CASSQRRGPSEGYTF; j_call: TRBJ1-2; d_call: TRBD1; v_call: TRBV7-9; clone_size: once; cdr3_length: 15
cdr3_nt: TGTGCCAGCAGCGTAGCTCTAGCGGGAGGGCCCGGGGGCACCGGGGAGCTGTTTTTT; cdr3_aa: CASSVALAGGPGGTGELFF; j_call: TRBJ2-2; d_call: TRBD2; v_call: TRBV9; clone_size: once; cdr3_length: 19
cdr3_nt: TGTGCCAGCAGCCCGCCGGGCAGCCTCTACGAGCAGTACTTC; cdr3_aa: CASSPPGSLYEQYF; j_call: TRBJ2-7; d_call: -; v_call: TRBV28; clone_size: -; cdr3_length: 14